Following are 7 T cell receptor beta chains from one sample sequenced in a study of CD8 T cells in Susac syndrome. Reverse transcription of 0.5 to 1 ug RNA was performed with random hexamers. TCRdb reprocessed the immunoSEQ multiplex PCR reads via MiXCR and lists one record per CDR3 protein. Among about 130,000 distinct CDR3 sequences, more than 85% were seen once, and the ten largest hold approximately 0.18%. Sequenced sample: CD8+ T cells from PBMCs. The origin of the receptors is a human donor with Susac syndrome.

This chain uses TRBV6-5 with TRBJ2-3; D is undetermined. V was clipped by 5 bases and J by 0 bases, with 12 bases between them. The CDR3 extends over 15 amino acids. Germline CDR1 reads MNHEY; CDR2 reads SVGAGI. CDR3 loop: CASSPVGTSTDTQYF. Here the CDR3 DNA reads TGTGCCAGCAGTCCCGTAGGTACAAGCACAGATACGCAGTATTTT.

This sequence joins TRBV10-3 and TRBJ2-1; tentative D call: TRBD2 (5 bases). Germline V gives CDR1 ENHRY, CDR2 SYGVKD. The CDR3 sequence is 14 residues long. Trimming cost V 2 bases and J 0 bases, with 5 bases left between them. The CDR3 DNA follows: TGTGCCATCAGTGAGAGCGGCTCCTACAATGAGCAGTTCTTC. Protein: CAISESGSYNEQFF.

The chain employs TRBV11-3 and TRBJ2-3; D is possibly TRBD2 (5 bases). The CDR3 has 14 residues. Trimming left V 3 bases short and J 1 base short, with 8 bases between. Germline V gene data show CDR1 as SGHNT and CDR2 as YENEEA. CDR3 protein: CASSFPGGTDTQYF. The CDR3 coding sequence is TGTGCCAGCAGCTTCCCCGGGGGCACAGATACGCAGTATTTT.

The chain joins TRBV11-2 to TRBJ2-1; perhaps TRBD1 as D (5 bases). The CDR3 totals 16 residues. Germline CDR1 is SGHAT and CDR2 is FQNNGV. With 0 bases removed from V and 0 bases from J, the gap between germline ends came to 9 bases. The CDR3 spells CASSLDSRVSYNEQFF. The CDR3 nucleotides read TGTGCCAGCAGCTTAGATTCCAGGGTCTCCTACAATGAGCAGTTCTTC.

The gene calls are TRBV5-1 and TRBJ2-7, with TRBD2 as a possible D gene (6 bases). The CDR3 totals 14 residues. From germline, CDR1 is SGHRS and CDR2 YFSETQ. V lost 5 bases, J lost 2 bases, and 14 bases lay in between. This CDR3 is CASSYAGLTYEQYF. The DNA for the CDR3 is TGCGCCAGCAGTTATGCGGGACTTACCTACGAGCAGTACTTC.

The J gene is TRBJ2-5, the V gene TRBV28; D uncertain. The V end was cut by 5 bases, the J end by 7 bases, with 17 bases between. The CDR3 is 14 residues long. Germline V gene lookup returns CDR1 MDHEN and CDR2 SYDVKM. In DNA, the CDR3 is TGTGCCAGCAGTCCGTCGGATGGGCCGGGGACCCAGTACTTC. Its protein product is CASSPSDGPGTQYF.

The chain couples TRBV27 to TRBJ2-2, with no clear D. V dropped 5 bases and J dropped 6 bases, with 10 bases sitting between them. Germline assignment: CDR1 MNHEY and CDR2 SMNVEV (reference sequence). This CDR3 comprises 13 residues. In DNA, the CDR3 is TGTGCCAGCAGTCACTGGATGGCCGGGGAGCTGTTTTTT. Its protein product is CASSHWMAGELFF.